The table lists the clone carrying this T cell receptor beta chain with many counts. As yet, its antigen is unknown. In making TCR cDNA, 5'RACE template switching added a universal primer site and UMIs to it. One entry per CDR3 protein, called by TCRdb with MiXCR from the 5' RACE reads. Here the sample spans about 63,000 distinct CDR3 sequences, 6% to 7.5% being singletons. This sample was included in a study of T cells after yellow fever vaccination. Study information: Low-cell-number fractions underwent preparation using SMART-Seq v4 Ultra Low Input.

Overall study results and limits: By day 5 rather than day 15, the secondary response had peaked, though it was weaker. Reappearing after the booster were most of the clones from primary vaccination (about 96% CD4, 88% CD8).

The CDR3 totals 15 residues. Germline values: CDR1 SGHRS, CDR2 YFSETQ. V lost 0 bases and J lost 3, with 13 bases in between. This clonotype originated in a man aged 25 to 40 who received the YFV17D yellow fever vaccine. The starting material was CD8+ T cells sorted from PBMCs, obtained 15 days after the yellow fever booster vaccination. J is TRBJ2-7 and V is TRBV5-1; tentative D call: TRBD1 (5 bases). The CDR3 is CASSLASGLSYEQYF. The CDR3 DNA reads TGCGCCAGCAGCTTGGCTTCAGGGCTGAGCTACGAGCAGTACTTC. Full variable domain (rest looked up from reference TRBV5-1 and TRBJ2-7): KAGVTQTPRYLIKTRGQQVTLSCSPISGHRSVSWYQQTPGQGLQFLFEYFSETQRNKGNFPGRFSGRQFSNSRSEMNVSTLELGDSALYLCASSLASGLSYEQYFGPGTRLTVT.